This TCR beta chain was obtained from a study of T cells in Graves' hyperthyroidism and ophthalmopathy. Turning to the study itself: Peripheral blood samples were taken at initial diagnosis, prior to any treatment.

Amplified TCR beta CDR3 regions came from RNA transcripts. Initially, a first-round RT-PCR of the TCR CDR3 employed the HTBI primer set. A single record per CDR3 protein comes from TCRdb applying MiXCR to the multiplex PCR reads. This table holds fewer than 900,000 distinct CDR3 sequences, roughly 17% found once. V was shortened by 4 bases and J by 0 bases, with 16 bases between the two germline ends. Germline lookup yields CDR1 SGHKS and CDR2 YYEKEE (reference sequence). This CDR3 has 17 amino acids. Stability of Graves' hyperthyroidism was defined as absent ophthalmopathy progression within 18 months. In its sample, this clonotype was seen many times.

The source material was blood. This receptor was obtained from a man aged 18 to 35 with Graves' hyperthyroidism. The rearrangement joins TRBV5-5 to TRBJ2-2; the D gene could be TRBD1 or TRBD2 (5 bases each). The CDR3 DNA follows: TGTGCCAGCAGCCCTCCGGGACGGCCCGCGAACACCGGGGAGCTGTTTTTT. As protein: CASSPPGRPANTGELFF.